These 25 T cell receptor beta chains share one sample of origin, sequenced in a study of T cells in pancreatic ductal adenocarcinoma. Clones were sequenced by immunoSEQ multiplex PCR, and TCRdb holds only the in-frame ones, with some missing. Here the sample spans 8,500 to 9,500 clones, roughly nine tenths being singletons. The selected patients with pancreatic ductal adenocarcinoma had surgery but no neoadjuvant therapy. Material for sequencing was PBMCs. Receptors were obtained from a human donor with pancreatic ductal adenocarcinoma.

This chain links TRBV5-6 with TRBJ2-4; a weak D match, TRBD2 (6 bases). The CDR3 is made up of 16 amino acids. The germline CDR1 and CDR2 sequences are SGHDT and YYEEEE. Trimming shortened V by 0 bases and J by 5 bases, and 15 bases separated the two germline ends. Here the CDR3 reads CASSLASRGSQNIQYF. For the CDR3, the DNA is TGTGCCAGCAGCTTGGCTTCTCGGGGGTCTCAAAACATTCAGTACTTC.

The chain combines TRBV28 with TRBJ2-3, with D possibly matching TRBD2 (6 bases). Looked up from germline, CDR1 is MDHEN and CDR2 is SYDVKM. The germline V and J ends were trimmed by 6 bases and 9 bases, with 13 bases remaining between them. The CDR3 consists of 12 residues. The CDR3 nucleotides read TGTGCCAGCAGGGCACCGGCGGGAACGCAGTATTTT. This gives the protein CASRAPAGTQYF.

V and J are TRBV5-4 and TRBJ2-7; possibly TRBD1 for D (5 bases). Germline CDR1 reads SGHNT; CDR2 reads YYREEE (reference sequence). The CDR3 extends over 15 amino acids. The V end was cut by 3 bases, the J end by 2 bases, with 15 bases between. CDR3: CASSSPGYPTYEQYF. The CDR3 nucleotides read TGTGCCAGCAGCTCTCCAGGGTATCCCACCTACGAGCAGTACTTC.

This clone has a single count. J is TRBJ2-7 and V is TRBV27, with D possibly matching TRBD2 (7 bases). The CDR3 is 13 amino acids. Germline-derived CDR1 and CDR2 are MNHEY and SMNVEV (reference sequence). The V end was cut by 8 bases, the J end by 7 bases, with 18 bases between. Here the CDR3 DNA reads TGTGCCAGCGGGGGGGCGGGAGCTTTAGAGCAGTACTTC. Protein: CASGGAGALEQYF.

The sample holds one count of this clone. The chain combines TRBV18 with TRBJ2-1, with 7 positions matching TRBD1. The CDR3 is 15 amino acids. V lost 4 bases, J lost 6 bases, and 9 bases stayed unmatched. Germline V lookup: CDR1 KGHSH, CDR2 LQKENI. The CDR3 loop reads CASSLRQGRVNEQFF. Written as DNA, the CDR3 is TGTGCCAGCTCACTTCGACAGGGTAGGGTCAATGAGCAGTTCTTC.

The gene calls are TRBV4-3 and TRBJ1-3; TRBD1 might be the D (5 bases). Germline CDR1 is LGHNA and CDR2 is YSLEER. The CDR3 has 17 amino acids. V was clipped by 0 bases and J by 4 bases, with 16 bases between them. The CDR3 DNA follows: TGCGCCAGCAGCCAAGAAATGGGCAGGGTGCCCGGAAACACCATATATTTT. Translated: CASSQEMGRVPGNTIYF.

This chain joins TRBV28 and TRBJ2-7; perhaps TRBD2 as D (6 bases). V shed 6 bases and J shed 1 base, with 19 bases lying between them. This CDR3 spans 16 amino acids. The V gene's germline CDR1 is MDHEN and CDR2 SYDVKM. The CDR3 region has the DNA TGTGCCAGCAGCCTGGGGGGAGGCCGCAATTCCTACGAGCAGTACTTC. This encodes CASSLGGGRNSYEQYF. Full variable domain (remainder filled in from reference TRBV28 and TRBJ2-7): DVKVTQSSRYLVKRTGEKVFLECVQDMDHENMFWYRQDPGLGLRLIYFSYDVKMKEKGDIPEGYSVSREKKERFSLILESASTNQTSMYLCASSLGGGRNSYEQYFGPGTRLTVT.

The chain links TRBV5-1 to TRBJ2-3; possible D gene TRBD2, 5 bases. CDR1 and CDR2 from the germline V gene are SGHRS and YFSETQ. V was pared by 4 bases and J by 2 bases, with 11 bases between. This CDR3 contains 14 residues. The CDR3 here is CASSRGGNTDTQYF. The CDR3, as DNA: TGCGCCAGCAGCCGGGGTGGGAACACAGATACGCAGTATTTT.

CDR3 in amino acids: CSPWTGESGSNQPQHF. CDR3 DNA: TGCAGCCCCTGGACAGGGGAGAGCGGAAGCAATCAGCCCCAGCATTTT. The rearrangement joins TRBV29-1 to TRBJ1-5; TRBD1 matches 9 bases. With V trimmed by 8 bases and J by 1 base, 12 bases remained unmatched. This CDR3 is built from 16 residues. Germline CDR1 is SQVTM and CDR2 is ANQGSEA.

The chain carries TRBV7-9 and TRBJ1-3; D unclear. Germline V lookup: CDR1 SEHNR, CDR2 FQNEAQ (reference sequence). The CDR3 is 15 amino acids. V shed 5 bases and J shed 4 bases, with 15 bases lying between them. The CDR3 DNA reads TGTGCCAGCAGCGCAAGAGGCGTCGTCGGAAACACCATATATTTT. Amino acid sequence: CASSARGVVGNTIYF.

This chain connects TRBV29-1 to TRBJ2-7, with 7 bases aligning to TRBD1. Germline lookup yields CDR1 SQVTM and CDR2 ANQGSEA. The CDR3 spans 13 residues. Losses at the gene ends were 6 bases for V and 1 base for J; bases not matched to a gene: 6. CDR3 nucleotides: TGCAGCGTCGGGACAGTACTATCCTACGAGCAGTACTTC. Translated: CSVGTVLSYEQYF.

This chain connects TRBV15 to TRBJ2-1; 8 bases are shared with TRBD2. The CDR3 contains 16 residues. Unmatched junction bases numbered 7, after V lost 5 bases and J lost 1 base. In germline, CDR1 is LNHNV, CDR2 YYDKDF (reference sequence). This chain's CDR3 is CATSDRGGKSYNEQFF. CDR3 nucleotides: TGTGCCACCAGCGACCGGGGGGGAAAGTCCTACAATGAGCAGTTCTTC.

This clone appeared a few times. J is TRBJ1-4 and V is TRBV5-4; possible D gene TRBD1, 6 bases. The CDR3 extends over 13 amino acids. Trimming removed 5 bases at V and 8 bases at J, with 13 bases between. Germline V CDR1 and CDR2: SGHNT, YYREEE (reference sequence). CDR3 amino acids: CASSTQGFEKLFF. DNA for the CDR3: TGTGCCAGCAGTACACAGGGTTTCGAAAAACTGTTTTTT.

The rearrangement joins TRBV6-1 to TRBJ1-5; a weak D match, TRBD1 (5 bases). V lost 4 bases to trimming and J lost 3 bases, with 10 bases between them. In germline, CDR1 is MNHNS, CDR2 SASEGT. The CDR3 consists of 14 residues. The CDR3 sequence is CASSAGQVNQPQHF. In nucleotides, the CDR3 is TGTGCCAGCAGTGCTGGACAAGTCAATCAGCCCCAGCATTTT.

The CDR3 loop is CASTRGWINEQFF. In DNA, the CDR3 is TGTGCCAGCACCCGGGGGTGGATCAATGAGCAGTTCTTC. The genes are TRBV11-2 and TRBJ2-1; D might be TRBD2 (6 bases). The germline V gene encodes CDR1 SGHAT and CDR2 FQNNGV. CDR3 size: 13 residues. Trimming cost V 7 bases and J 6 bases, with 13 bases left between them.

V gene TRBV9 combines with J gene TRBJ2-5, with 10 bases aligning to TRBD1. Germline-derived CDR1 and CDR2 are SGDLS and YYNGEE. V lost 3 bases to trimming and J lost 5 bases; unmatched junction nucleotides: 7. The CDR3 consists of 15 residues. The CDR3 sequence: CASSARQGAEETQYF. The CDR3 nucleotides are TGTGCCAGCAGCGCCCGACAGGGGGCGGAGGAGACCCAGTACTTC.

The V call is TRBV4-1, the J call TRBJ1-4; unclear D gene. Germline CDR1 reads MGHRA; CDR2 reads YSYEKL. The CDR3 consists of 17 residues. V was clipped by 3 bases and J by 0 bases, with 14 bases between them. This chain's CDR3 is CASSHGGWAATNEKLFF. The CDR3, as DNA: TGCGCCAGCAGCCACGGTGGTTGGGCTGCAACTAATGAAAAACTGTTTTTT.

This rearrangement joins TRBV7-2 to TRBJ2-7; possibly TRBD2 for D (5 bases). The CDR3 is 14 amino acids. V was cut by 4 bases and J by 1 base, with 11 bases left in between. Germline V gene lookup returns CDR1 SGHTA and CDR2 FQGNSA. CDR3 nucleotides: TGTGCCAGCAGCTCGACGGGGAATTCCTACGAGCAGTACTTC. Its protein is CASSSTGNSYEQYF.

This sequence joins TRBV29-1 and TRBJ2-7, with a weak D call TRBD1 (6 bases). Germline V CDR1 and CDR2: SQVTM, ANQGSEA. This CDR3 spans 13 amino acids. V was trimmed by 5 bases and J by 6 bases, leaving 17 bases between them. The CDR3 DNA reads TGCAGCGTTAAAGGACAGTACACCTCCGAGCAGTACTTC. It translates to CSVKGQYTSEQYF.

The CDR3 sequence is CASSFSTGDAEAFF. CDR3 DNA sequence: TGCGCCAGCAGCTTTTCGACAGGGGACGCTGAAGCTTTCTTT. The V gene is TRBV5-1, the J gene TRBJ1-1; the match to TRBD1 covers 8 bases. The CDR3 is 14 residues long. CDR1 and CDR2 from the germline V gene are SGHRS and YFSETQ. The V gene end was trimmed by 2 bases and the J gene end by 6 bases; junction bases not matched to a gene: 6.

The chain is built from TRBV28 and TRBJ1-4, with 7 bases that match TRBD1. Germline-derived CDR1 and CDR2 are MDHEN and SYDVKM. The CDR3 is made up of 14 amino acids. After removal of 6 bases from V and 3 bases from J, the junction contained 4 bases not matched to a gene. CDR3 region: CASSRQGSNEKLFF. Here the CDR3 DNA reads TGTGCCAGCAGCAGACAGGGATCTAATGAAAAACTGTTTTTT. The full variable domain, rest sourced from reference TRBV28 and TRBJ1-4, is DVKVTQSSRYLVKRTGEKVFLECVQDMDHENMFWYRQDPGLGLRLIYFSYDVKMKEKGDIPEGYSVSREKKERFSLILESASTNQTSMYLCASSRQGSNEKLFFGSGTQLSVL.

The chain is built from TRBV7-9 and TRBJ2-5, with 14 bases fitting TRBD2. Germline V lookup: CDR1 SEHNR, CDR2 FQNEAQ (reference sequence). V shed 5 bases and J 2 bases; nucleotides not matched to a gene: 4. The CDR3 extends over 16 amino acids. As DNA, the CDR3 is TGTGCCAGCAGCCGGCGACTAGCGGGGGGGCAAGAGACCCAGTACTTC. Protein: CASSRRLAGGQETQYF. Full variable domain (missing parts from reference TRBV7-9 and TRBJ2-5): DTGVSQNPRHKITKRGQNVTFRCDPISEHNRLYWYRQTLGQGPEFLTYFQNEAQLEKSRLLSDRFSAERPKGSFSTLEIQRTEQGDSAMYLCASSRRLAGGQETQYFGPGTRLLVL.

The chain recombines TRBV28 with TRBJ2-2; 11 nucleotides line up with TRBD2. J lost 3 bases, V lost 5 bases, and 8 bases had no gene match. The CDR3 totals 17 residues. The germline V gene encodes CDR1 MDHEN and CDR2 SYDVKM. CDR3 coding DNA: TGTGCCAGCAGTGACCTAGCGGGGGGTAGATACACCGGGGAGCTGTTTTTT. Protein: CASSDLAGGRYTGELFF.

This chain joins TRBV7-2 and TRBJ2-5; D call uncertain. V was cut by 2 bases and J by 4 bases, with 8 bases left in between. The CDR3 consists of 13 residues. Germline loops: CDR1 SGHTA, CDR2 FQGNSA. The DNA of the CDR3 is TGTGCCAGCAGCTTAAGGTCAGGAGAGACCCAGTACTTC. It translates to CASSLRSGETQYF.

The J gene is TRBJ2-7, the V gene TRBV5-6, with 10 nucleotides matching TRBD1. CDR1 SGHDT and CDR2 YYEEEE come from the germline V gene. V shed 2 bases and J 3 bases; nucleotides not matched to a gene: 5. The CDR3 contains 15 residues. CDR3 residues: CASSLGTGAYYEQYF. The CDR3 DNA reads TGTGCCAGCAGCTTAGGGACAGGGGCCTACTACGAGCAGTACTTC.